This entry concerns a single TCR beta chain. Its target is not known. Using RNA transcripts as the source, TCR beta CDR3 regions were amplified. TCR CDR3 regions were first amplified by RT-PCR with HTBI primers. TCRdb used MiXCR to reprocess the multiplex PCR reads, holding one entry per CDR3 protein. The data show fewer than 350,000 distinct CDR3 sequences, about 20% seen once. V gave up 8 bases and J gave up 3 bases, with 11 bases separating them. Germline V gene lookup returns CDR1 MGHDK and CDR2 SYGVNS. The CDR3 covers 13 residues. These data are taken from a study of T cells in Graves' hyperthyroidism and ophthalmopathy. Regarding the study as a whole: A 13 V-J signature model discriminated ophthalmopathy versus stable hyperthyroidism.

The sequence derives from a woman aged 45-60 years with Graves' hyperthyroidism. The sequenced sample was blood. V usage is TRBV25-1 and J usage is TRBJ2-1; D might be TRBD1 or TRBD2, each matching 5 bases. CDR3 sequence: CASGFGGYNEQFF. CDR3 coding DNA: TGTGCCAGCGGCTTTGGGGGCTACAATGAGCAGTTCTTC.